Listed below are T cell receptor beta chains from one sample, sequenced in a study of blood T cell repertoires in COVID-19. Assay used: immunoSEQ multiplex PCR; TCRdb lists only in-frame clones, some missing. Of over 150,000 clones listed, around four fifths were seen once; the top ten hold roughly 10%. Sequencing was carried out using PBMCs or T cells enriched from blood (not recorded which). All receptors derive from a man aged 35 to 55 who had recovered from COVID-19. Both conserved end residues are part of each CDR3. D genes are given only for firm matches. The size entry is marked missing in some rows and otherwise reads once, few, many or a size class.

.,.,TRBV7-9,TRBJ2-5,CASSLNGETQYF,TGTGCCAGCAGCTTAAACGGGGAGACCCAGTACTTC
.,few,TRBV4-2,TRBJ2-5,CASSQALQSAQETQYF,TGTGCCAGCAGCCAAGCACTTCAAAGCGCCCAAGAGACCCAGTACTTC
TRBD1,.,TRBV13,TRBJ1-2,CASSSRQGEGGYTF,TGTGCCAGCAGCTCGAGACAGGGAGAGGGTGGCTACACCTTC
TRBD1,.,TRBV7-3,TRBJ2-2,CASGRDRVGTGELFF,TGTGCCAGCGGCCGGGACAGGGTCGGGACCGGGGAGCTGTTTTTT
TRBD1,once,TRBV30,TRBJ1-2,CAWTSTGGGYGYTF,TGTGCCTGGACCAGCACAGGGGGCGGCTATGGCTACACCTTC
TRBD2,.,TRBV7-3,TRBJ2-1,CASSRTSGAYNEQFF,TGTGCCAGCAGCCGCACTAGCGGAGCTTACAATGAGCAGTTCTTC
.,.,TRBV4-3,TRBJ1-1,CASSQGGGGTEAFF,TGCGCCAGCAGCCAAGGCGGGGGAGGGACTGAAGCTTTCTTT
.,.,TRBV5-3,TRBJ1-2,CASPGGVDGYTF,TGTGCCTCCCCCGGCGGCGTCGATGGCTACACCTTC
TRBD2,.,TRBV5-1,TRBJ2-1,CASSLTSGRAEVKYNEQFF,TGCGCCAGCAGCTTGACTAGCGGGAGGGCCGAGGTAAAATACAATGAGCAGTTCTTC
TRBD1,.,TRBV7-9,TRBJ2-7,CASSLEGDSPYEQYF,TGTGCCAGCAGCTTAGAGGGGGACAGTCCCTACGAGCAGTACTTC
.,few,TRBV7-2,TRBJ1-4,CASSLEQLVGGEKLFF,TGTGCCAGCAGCTTAGAACAGCTAGTAGGAGGGGAAAAACTGTTTTTT
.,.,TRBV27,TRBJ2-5,CASSLSRQETQYF,TGTGCCAGCAGTTTATCCAGGCAAGAGACCCAGTACTTC
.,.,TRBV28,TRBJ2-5,CASSSQLRETQYF,TGTGCCAGCAGTTCCCAACTTCGGGAGACCCAGTACTTC
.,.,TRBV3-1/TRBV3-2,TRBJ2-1,CASSLKQGGDYNEQFF,TGTGCCAGCAGCCTTAAGCAGGGGGGCGATTACAATGAGCAGTTCTTC
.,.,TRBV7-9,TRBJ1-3,CALPGGNTIYF,TGTGCCCTACCGGGGGGCAACACCATATATTTT
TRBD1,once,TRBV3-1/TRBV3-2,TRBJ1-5,CASSDGQGGNQPQHF,TGTGCCAGCAGCGACGGACAGGGCGGCAATCAGCCCCAGCATTTT
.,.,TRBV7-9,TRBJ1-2,CASAQSRTQVSPRGYGYTF,TGTGCCAGCGCCCAAAGTAGGACCCAAGTGAGTCCCCGGGGTTATGGCTACACCTTC
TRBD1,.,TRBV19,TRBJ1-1,CASSRQGGTTEAFF,TGTGCCAGTAGCCGACAGGGCGGAACCACTGAAGCTTTCTTT
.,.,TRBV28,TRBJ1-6,CASRKPGDSSPLHF,TGTGCCAGCAGAAAGCCAGGGGATAGTTCACCCCTCCACTTT
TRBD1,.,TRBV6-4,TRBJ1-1,CASKRTGRTEAFF,TGTGCCAGCAAGAGGACAGGGAGGACTGAAGCTTTCTTT
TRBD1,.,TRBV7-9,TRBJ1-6,CASSPDRASPLHF,TGTGCCAGCAGCCCTGACAGGGCTTCACCCCTCCACTTT
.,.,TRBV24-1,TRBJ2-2,CATSDSSGRGTGELFF,TGTGCCACCAGTGATAGTAGCGGTCGAGGCACCGGGGAGCTGTTTTTT
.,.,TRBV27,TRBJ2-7,CASSLPGSYEQYF,TGTGCCAGCAGTTTACCCGGCTCCTACGAGCAGTACTTC
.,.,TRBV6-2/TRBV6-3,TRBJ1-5,CASSYSIVNQPQHF,TGTGCCAGCAGTTACTCGATAGTGAATCAGCCCCAGCATTTT
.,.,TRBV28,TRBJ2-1,CASSLGGRPDEQFF,TGTGCCAGCAGTTTAGGAGGGAGACCCGATGAGCAGTTCTTC
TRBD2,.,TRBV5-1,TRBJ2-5,CASSWGTSGSIEETQYF,TGCGCCAGCAGCTGGGGGACTAGCGGGAGTATAGAAGAGACCCAGTACTTC
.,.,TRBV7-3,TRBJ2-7,CASSLNSAGEQYF,TGTGCCAGCAGCCTCAATAGCGCGGGCGAGCAGTACTTC
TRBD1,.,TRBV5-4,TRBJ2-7,CASSLGTGNYEQYF,TGTGCCAGCAGCTTAGGGACAGGGAACTACGAGCAGTACTTC
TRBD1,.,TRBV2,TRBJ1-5,CASSEGQGDQPQHF,TGTGCCAGCAGTGAGGGACAGGGGGACCAGCCCCAGCATTTT
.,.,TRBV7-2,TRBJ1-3,CASSLPLSRSGNTIYF,TGTGCCAGCAGCTTACCCCTTTCGCGCTCTGGAAACACCATATATTTT
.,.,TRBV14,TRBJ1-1,CASSQDGFTEAFF,TGTGCCAGCAGCCAAGACGGTTTCACTGAAGCTTTCTTT
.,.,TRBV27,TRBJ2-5,CASSSRGSGQETQYF,TGTGCCAGCAGTTCCCGGGGTAGCGGACAAGAGACCCAGTACTTC
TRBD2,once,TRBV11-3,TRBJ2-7,CASSLGSGSAYEQYF,TGTGCCAGCAGCTTAGGTAGCGGGAGTGCCTACGAGCAGTACTTC
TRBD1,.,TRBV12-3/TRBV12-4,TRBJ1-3,CASRTGSGNTIYF,TGTGCCAGCAGGACAGGGTCCGGAAACACCATATATTTT
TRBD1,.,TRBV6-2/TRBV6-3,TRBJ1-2,CASSSPGQGSVLGGYTF,TGTGCCAGCAGTTCTCCGGGACAGGGCTCCGTCTTGGGTGGCTACACCTTC
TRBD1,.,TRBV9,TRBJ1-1,CASSPGGAAFF,TGTGCCAGCAGCCCAGGGGGCGCAGCTTTCTTT
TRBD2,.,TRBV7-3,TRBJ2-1,CASSSGTSGYNEQFF,TGTGCCAGCAGCTCTGGGACTAGCGGTTACAATGAGCAGTTCTTC
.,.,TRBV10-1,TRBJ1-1,CASSEQGGTEAFF,TGCGCCAGCAGTGAACAGGGCGGCACTGAAGCTTTCTTT
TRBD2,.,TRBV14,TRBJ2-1,CASQAGGTYNEQFF,TGTGCCAGCCAAGCGGGAGGAACCTACAATGAGCAGTTCTTC
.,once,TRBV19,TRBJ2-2,CASSISPRGTGELFF,TGTGCCAGTAGTATATCTCCCCGAGGGACCGGGGAGCTGTTTTTT